This passage covers 2 T cell receptor beta chains from one sample sequenced in a study of PD-1 blockade in classical Hodgkin lymphoma. Each patient's relapse followed autologous stem cell transplantation, and brentuximab vedotin exposure varied. Clones were sequenced by immunoSEQ multiplex PCR, and TCRdb holds only the in-frame ones, with some missing. The sample has more than 15,000 clones; approximately 68% are singletons. Material: peripheral blood mononuclear cells (PBMCs), obtained before the second cycle of nivolumab. Every receptor here comes from a human donor with classical Hodgkin lymphoma.

The chain employs TRBV4-1 and TRBJ2-7, with 7 bases aligning to TRBD1. The CDR3 runs to 15 residues. Germline CDR1 MGHRA, CDR2 YSYEKL. With 0 bases clipped from V and 3 bases from J, the junction kept 5 bases outside the gene matches. CDR3 amino acids: CASSQDPRGLYEQYF. The DNA of the CDR3 is TGCGCCAGCAGCCAAGATCCAAGGGGGCTCTACGAGCAGTACTTC.

This chain links TRBV5-1 with TRBJ2-5, with D perhaps matching TRBD2 (6 bases). The V and J ends lost 1 base and 0 bases respectively, with 19 bases between them. The CDR3 runs 18 residues. Germline-derived CDR1 and CDR2 are SGHRS and YFSETQ. The CDR3 DNA is TGCGCCAGCAGCTTGTCTTCTAGCGACCCACAGTACCAAGAGACCCAGTACTTC. Residues: CASSLSSSDPQYQETQYF.